This is a list of T cell receptor beta chains from one sample in a study of blood T cell repertoires in COVID-19. The table came from immunoSEQ multiplex PCR; TCRdb's copy has only in-frame clones and leaves some out. The data show about 200,000 clones, 85% to 90% seen once. The specimen sequenced was peripheral blood. These receptors originate from a man aged 18 to 30 with active or convalescent COVID-19. CDR3s include the opening cysteine and the closing phenylalanine or tryptophan. The order of the fields is D gene, clone size, V gene, J gene, CDR3 protein, CDR3 DNA. D genes are given only for firm matches. A row's size may be missing; if present it is once, few, many or a size class.

>-|-|TRBV24-1|TRBJ2-1
CATSSGDRYNEQFF
TGTGCCACGTCGAGCGGCGATCGCTACAATGAGCAGTTCTTC
>-|-|TRBV29-1|TRBJ1-1
CSVATMNTEAFF
TGCAGCGTTGCCACAATGAACACTGAAGCTTTCTTT
>TRBD2|-|TRBV2|TRBJ2-5
CASRDWTSGGAGKETQYF
TGTGCCAGCAGGGATTGGACTAGCGGGGGTGCAGGGAAAGAGACCCAGTACTTC
>TRBD1|-|TRBV3-1/TRBV3-2|TRBJ1-5
CASSLRQGGQPQHF
TGTGCCAGCAGCCTACGACAGGGGGGTCAGCCCCAGCATTTT
>-|-|TRBV5-5|TRBJ2-3
CASLSLGEGGTDTQYF
TGTGCCAGCCTAAGCCTGGGCGAGGGGGGCACAGATACGCAGTATTTT
>TRBD1|-|TRBV6-4|TRBJ1-1
CASSDSGGGIAFF
TGTGCCAGCAGTGACTCAGGGGGCGGAATAGCTTTCTTT
>-|-|TRBV21-1|TRBJ2-3
CASIPLAGSTDTQYF
TGTGCCAGCATCCCACTAGCGGGAAGCACAGATACGCAGTATTTT
>TRBD2|-|TRBV12-3/TRBV12-4|TRBJ2-7
CASRSTSDYEQYF
TGTGCCAGCAGATCCACTAGCGACTACGAGCAGTACTTC
>TRBD1|-|TRBV27|TRBJ1-5
CASSQTGQGNQPQHF
TGTGCCAGCAGTCAGACAGGACAGGGCAATCAGCCCCAGCATTTT
>TRBD1|few|TRBV5-6|TRBJ1-2
CASSPLSPGGTYGYTF
TGTGCCAGCAGCCCTCTGTCGCCAGGGGGAACCTATGGCTACACCTTC
>TRBD1|once|TRBV30|TRBJ2-7
CAWRATGTGLYEQYF
TGTGCCTGGAGAGCGACCGGGACAGGGTTGTACGAGCAGTACTTC
>-|-|TRBV27|TRBJ1-5
CASSLKGAQPQHF
TGTGCCAGCAGTTTAAAGGGAGCTCAGCCCCAGCATTTT
>TRBD2|-|TRBV7-2|TRBJ2-7
CASSLGVAGGSYEQYF
TGTGCCAGCAGCTTAGGGGTAGCGGGAGGTTCCTACGAGCAGTACTTC
>TRBD1|-|TRBV9|TRBJ1-2
CASSEQQGGHGYTF
TGTGCCAGCAGCGAGCAACAGGGGGGGCATGGCTACACCTTC
>TRBD2|-|TRBV7-9|TRBJ2-3
CASSKTSRSTDTQYF
TGTGCCAGCAGCAAGACTAGCAGAAGCACAGATACGCAGTATTTT
>-|-|TRBV19|TRBJ1-5
CASAPGGASNQPQHF
TGTGCCAGTGCACCCGGGGGGGCTAGCAATCAGCCCCAGCATTTT
>TRBD1|-|TRBV27|TRBJ1-2
CASSAGQGASSRGYTF
TGTGCCAGCAGTGCTGGACAGGGGGCGAGTTCGCGGGGCTACACCTTC
>-|few|TRBV30|TRBJ2-7
CAWTLDWTSYEQYF
TGTGCCTGGACCCTGGACTGGACCTCCTACGAGCAGTACTTC
>TRBD1|once|TRBV7-2|TRBJ1-1
CASSLERKQGTFNTEAFF
TGTGCCAGCAGCTTAGAGAGAAAACAGGGGACATTTAACACTGAAGCTTTCTTT
>TRBD2|-|TRBV7-2|TRBJ2-3
CASSFPAGDFLSTDTQYF
TGTGCCAGCAGCTTCCCAGCGGGAGACTTCCTAAGCACAGATACGCAGTATTTT
>-|-|TRBV18|TRBJ1-3
CASSGGSSGNTIYF
TGTGCCAGCTCAGGGGGCAGCTCTGGAAACACCATATATTTT
>-|-|TRBV5-1|TRBJ2-3
CASSLDAGMTDTQYF
TGCGCCAGCAGCTTGGACGCGGGCATGACAGATACGCAGTATTTT
>-|-|TRBV10-3|TRBJ1-6
CAGGDGGSPLHF
TGTGCCGGGGGGGACGGGGGTTCACCCCTCCACTTT
>TRBD2|-|TRBV10-3|TRBJ2-3
CAIRPGTSYTTDTQYF
TGTGCCATCAGACCCGGGACTAGTTACACAACAGATACGCAGTATTTT
>-|few|TRBV6-4|TRBJ1-6
CASSDGTRCSPLHF
TGTGCCAGCAGTGACGGGACAAGGTGTTCACCCCTCCACTTT
>TRBD2|-|TRBV9|TRBJ2-7
CASSVSSGDSYEQYF
TGTGCCAGCAGCGTATCTAGCGGGGATTCCTACGAGCAGTACTTC
>TRBD2|-|TRBV29-1|TRBJ2-2
CSVVVTSGTSGELFF
TGCAGCGTTGTTGTGACTAGCGGGACTTCCGGGGAGCTGTTTTTT
>TRBD2|-|TRBV10-3|TRBJ2-1
CAISNRTLPGLAEGVWYNEQFF
TGTGCCATCAGCAACCGTACCCTCCCTGGACTAGCCGAGGGGGTGTGGTACAATGAGCAGTTCTTC
>-|-|TRBV5-4|TRBJ1-2
CASSYENRGDGYTF
TGTGCCAGCAGCTACGAGAATCGCGGCGACGGCTACACCTTC
>-|once|TRBV9|TRBJ1-6
CASSVDPGYNSPLHF
TGTGCCAGCAGCGTAGACCCGGGGTATAATTCACCCCTCCACTTT
>-|-|TRBV21-1|TRBJ1-5
CASSKGARTCQPQHF
TGTGCCAGCAGCAAAGGGGCCAGAACTTGCCAGCCCCAGCATTTT
>-|-|TRBV2|TRBJ1-2
CASTPTRSYGYTF
TGTGCCAGCACCCCGACTCGGTCCTATGGCTACACCTTC
>TRBD1|-|TRBV2|TRBJ1-1
CASRETGKGTEAFF
TGTGCCAGCAGGGAGACAGGGAAGGGCACTGAAGCTTTCTTT
>TRBD1|-|TRBV5-4|TRBJ1-2
CASSYTGVLGGYTF
TGTGCCAGCAGCTACACAGGGGTCCTGGGTGGCTACACCTTC
>-|-|TRBV25-1|TRBJ1-1
CASSESQTGGTEAFF
TGTGCCAGCAGTGAATCCCAAACCGGAGGGACTGAAGCTTTCTTT
>-|-|TRBV3-1/TRBV3-2|TRBJ2-5
CASSQRVQETQYF
TGTGCCAGCAGCCAGCGGGTCCAAGAGACCCAGTACTTC
>-|-|TRBV18|TRBJ2-3
CASSPPEGADTQYF
TGTGCCAGCTCACCTCCAGAAGGGGCAGATACGCAGTATTTT
>-|-|TRBV7-6|TRBJ2-2
CASSLVGGESGELFF
TGTGCCAGCAGCTTGGTTGGAGGGGAGTCCGGGGAGCTGTTTTTT
>TRBD1|-|TRBV30|TRBJ2-6
CAWNRGPGANVLTF
TGTGCCTGGAACAGGGGTCCTGGGGCCAACGTCCTGACTTTC
>-|-|TRBV12-3/TRBV12-4|TRBJ2-7
CASSLRAVHEQYF
TGTGCCAGCAGTTTGAGGGCAGTTCACGAGCAGTACTTC
>TRBD1|-|TRBV7-9|TRBJ1-1
CASSFPGQGALPGTEAFF
TGTGCCAGCAGCTTCCCGGGACAGGGGGCGCTTCCGGGCACTGAAGCTTTCTTT
>-|-|TRBV7-8|TRBJ2-2
CASSLVVRGTGELFF
TGTGCCAGCAGCTTAGTCGTTCGGGGCACCGGGGAGCTGTTTTTT
>-|-|TRBV10-3|TRBJ1-2
CAISEHDSYGYTF
TGTGCCATCAGTGAGCACGACAGCTATGGCTACACCTTC
>-|-|TRBV7-9|TRBJ2-5
CASSLLETQYF
TGTGCCAGCAGCTTACTGGAGACCCAGTACTTC
>TRBD2|-|TRBV10-3|TRBJ2-7
CAINSGASGVRSEQYF
TGTGCCATCAATTCAGGGGCTAGCGGGGTGCGGAGCGAGCAGTACTTC
>-|-|TRBV19|TRBJ2-6
CASTTRKGDYSGANVLTF
TGTGCCAGTACTACAAGAAAGGGGGATTACTCTGGGGCCAACGTCCTGACTTTC
>TRBD2|-|TRBV12-5|TRBJ2-1
CASDPGTSGGYNEQFF
TGTGCTAGTGACCCCGGGACTAGCGGGGGATACAATGAGCAGTTCTTC
>-|-|TRBV10-3|TRBJ2-1
CAISDQGIGLGNEQFF
TGTGCCATCAGTGATCAGGGGATTGGGCTTGGGAATGAGCAGTTCTTC
>-|-|TRBV7-9|TRBJ2-1
CASSLYPRLDWYNEQFF
TGTGCCAGCAGCTTATACCCCCGACTAGATTGGTACAATGAGCAGTTCTTC
>-|-|TRBV30|TRBJ1-4
CAWSVGGATNEKLFF
TGTGCCTGGAGTGTCGGAGGGGCAACTAATGAAAAACTGTTTTTT
>-|-|TRBV16|TRBJ2-7
CASTTLEQDSYEQYF
TGTGCCAGCACCACCCTCGAACAGGACTCCTACGAGCAGTACTTC
>-|-|TRBV20-1|TRBJ1-2
CSASTGDRVGYTF
TGCAGTGCTAGTACGGGGGATAGGGTTGGCTACACCTTC
>TRBD2|-|TRBV4-2|TRBJ2-3
CASSQGLAGGTDTQYF
TGTGCCAGCAGCCAAGGACTAGCGGGAGGCACAGATACGCAGTATTTT
>TRBD2|-|TRBV9|TRBJ2-1
CASSDYSAGGPHEQFF
TGTGCCAGCAGCGACTATTCAGCGGGAGGGCCTCATGAGCAGTTCTTC
>TRBD2|-|TRBV12-5|TRBJ2-2
CASGSSLAGRGTGELFF
TGTGCTAGTGGTTCATCCTTAGCGGGCCGTGGGACCGGGGAGCTGTTTTTT
>TRBD2|-|TRBV5-1|TRBJ2-1
CASSSGTTGEQFF
TGCGCCAGCAGCTCAGGGACTACGGGTGAGCAGTTCTTC
>-|-|TRBV3-1/TRBV3-2|TRBJ1-5
CASSLGQNQPQHF
TGTGCCAGCAGCCTAGGACAGAATCAGCCCCAGCATTTT
>-|-|TRBV9|TRBJ2-7
CASSVEGDEQYF
TGTGCCAGCAGCGTAGAAGGGGACGAGCAGTACTTC
>-|few|TRBV6-1|TRBJ1-2
CASSETGWSDYGYTF
TGTGCCAGCAGTGAAACGGGGTGGTCCGACTATGGCTACACCTTC
>TRBD2|-|TRBV6-2/TRBV6-3|TRBJ2-5
CASSSQREVPETQYF
TGTGCCAGCAGTTCCCAGCGGGAGGTCCCAGAGACCCAGTACTTC